These 2 T cell receptor beta chains came from one sample sequenced in a study of blood T cell repertoires in COVID-19. Profiled with immunoSEQ multiplex PCR; TCRdb holds only in-frame clones, not every one. The repertoire has 30,000 to 45,000 clones, roughly 80% of them found once; the top ten carry about 29%. The material sequenced was peripheral blood. All receptors derive from a man older than 75 with active or convalescent COVID-19.

The chain recombines TRBV5-4 with TRBJ2-3; 9 bases fit TRBD2. CDR3 length: 15 amino acids. Germline assignment: CDR1 SGHNT and CDR2 YYREEE (reference sequence). Trimming cost V 4 bases and J 2 bases; bases outside gene matches: 5. The CDR3, as DNA: TGTGCCAGCAGCCTCAGACTAGCGGACACAGATACGCAGTATTTT. Translating it yields CASSLRLADTDTQYF. The variable domain in full, with the rest retrieved from reference TRBV5-4 and TRBJ2-3, is ETGVTQSPTHLIKTRGQQVTLRCSSQSGHNTVSWYQQALGQGPQFIFQYYREEENGRGNFPPRFSGLQFPNYSSELNVNALELDDSALYLCASSLRLADTDTQYFGPGTRLTVL.

The chain uses TRBV11-2 and TRBJ1-3; D ambiguous. CDR1 SGHAT and CDR2 FQNNGV come from the germline V gene. V lost 5 bases and J lost 2, with 13 bases in between. The CDR3 totals 15 residues. Here the CDR3 reads CASSRKAATGNTIYF. The CDR3 region has the DNA TGTGCCAGCAGCCGAAAGGCGGCCACTGGAAACACCATATATTTT.